Below, 4 T cell receptor beta chains from the same sample are listed, as sequenced in a study of blood T cell repertoires in COVID-19. Clones were sequenced by immunoSEQ multiplex PCR, and TCRdb holds only the in-frame ones, with some missing. This sample has some 30,000 clones, with less than 90% found just once. The specimen was peripheral blood. The receptors shown here come from a man older than 75 with active COVID-19.

DNA of the CDR3: TGTGCCTGGAGTGTGGAGGGTTTGGCCTACACCTTC. Amino acid sequence: CAWSVEGLAYTF. The rearrangement joins TRBV30 to TRBJ1-2; D gene ambiguous. Germline lookup yields CDR1 GTSNPN and CDR2 SVGIG (reference sequence). The germline V and J ends were trimmed by 0 bases and 10 bases, with 12 bases remaining between them. The CDR3 has 12 residues.

The CDR3 is CASSQARGGGANVLTF. The CDR3 DNA reads TGTGCCAGCAGCCAAGCTCGGGGAGGTGGGGCCAACGTCCTGACTTTC. The rearrangement uses TRBV3-1 (or the pseudogene TRBV3-2) and TRBJ2-6; the D gene is possibly TRBD2 (6 bases). V lost 1 base and J 3 bases, leaving 10 bases between the germline ends. The CDR3 sequence is 16 residues long. The V gene's germline CDR1 is LGHDT and CDR2 YNNKEL (reference sequence).

The V and J genes are TRBV29-1 and TRBJ2-5; TRBD2 might be the D (6 bases). The CDR3 spans 12 residues. Germline V gene sequence: CDR1 SQVTM, CDR2 ANQGSEA. V was pared by 5 bases and J by 7 bases, with 14 bases between. The CDR3 nucleotides read TGCAGCGTTTTGGAGGGGTCGGGGACCCAGTACTTC. Translated, it gives CSVLEGSGTQYF.

The chain employs TRBV7-2 and TRBJ2-7, with TRBD2 identical over 8 bases. Germline V gives CDR1 SGHTA, CDR2 FQGNSA. The CDR3 spans 15 residues. With 5 bases clipped from V and 3 bases from J, the junction kept 9 bases outside the gene matches. The CDR3 is CASSQTSGSFYEQYF. The CDR3 DNA reads as TGTGCCAGCAGCCAAACTAGCGGATCTTTCTACGAGCAGTACTTC. Full variable domain (rest looked up from reference TRBV7-2 and TRBJ2-7): GAGVSQSPSNKVTEKGKDVELRCDPISGHTALYWYRQSLGQGLEFLIYFQGNSAPDKSGLPSDRFSAERTGGSVSTLTIQRTQQEDSAVYLCASSQTSGSFYEQYFGPGTRLTVT.